This TCR beta chain was recovered during a study of radiation and T cells in renal cell carcinoma. Assay used: immunoSEQ multiplex PCR; TCRdb lists only in-frame clones, some missing. Here the sample spans roughly 170,000 clones, roughly 90% being singletons. Sample time point: blood 4 weeks post-SBRT, at nephrectomy. The treatment is: 15 Gy SBRT to primary tumor, nephrectomy 4 weeks later. Clear cell pathology was present in this patient's renal cell carcinoma. This clone has only a few counts. V lost 1 base, J lost 2 bases, and 9 bases lay in between. The CDR3 covers 14 residues. From germline, CDR1 is LNHDA and CDR2 SQIVND (reference sequence).

The source is a woman aged 45 to 65 with renal cell carcinoma. V is TRBV19 and J is TRBJ2-7; no reliable D call. The sequencing used blood, collected from a patient whose treatment included radiotherapy and nephrectomy. CDR3 bases: TGTGCCAGTAGTATAGCTGTGCAGGCCTACGAGCAGTACTTC. It is translated as CASSIAVQAYEQYF.